This is a list of T cell receptor beta chains from one sample in a study of T cells in Graves' hyperthyroidism and ophthalmopathy. Via MiXCR, TCRdb re-called the multiplex PCR reads, giving one row per CDR3 protein. The sample shows 700,000 to 850,000 distinct CDR3 sequences, 35% of them seen only once. The sample taken for sequencing was blood. These receptors all come from a woman aged 40 to 50 with Graves' hyperthyroidism. Each CDR3 is given without its conserved first and last residue.

V: TRBV11-1
J: TRBJ1-1
CDR3: ASSLEWEVTF

V: TRBV12-3/TRBV12-4
J: TRBJ2-7
CDR3: ASSPAGGNSYEQY

V: TRBV9
J: TRBJ2-2
CDR3: ASSVAWDRWSTGELF

V: TRBV10-3
J: TRBJ1-2
CDR3: AITKAGRHPI

V: TRBV2
J: TRBJ2-7
CDR3: ASSGWDEQY

V: TRBV28
J: TRBJ2-2
CDR3: ASSLVGTAGELF

V: TRBV28
J: TRBJ1-1
CDR3: ASSWLTEAF

V: TRBV11-2
J: TRBJ2-5
CDR3: ASSLETQETQY

V: TRBV6-6
J: TRBJ1-1
CDR3: AISYRFGQGGTEAF

V: TRBV5-1
J: TRBJ2-5
CDR3: ASSLGSVGTEETQY

V: TRBV2
J: TRBJ1-4
CDR3: ASSLPSGTGGARMDEKLF

V: TRBV29-1
J: TRBJ2-5
CDR3: SVNPGQGVRETQY

V: TRBV29-1
J: TRBJ1-2
CDR3: SAQGQNYGYT

V: TRBV19
J: TRBJ1-6
CDR3: ASSMQGRGPPLH

V: TRBV19
J: TRBJ1-1
CDR3: ASLAGSMNTEAF

V: TRBV6-5
J: TRBJ1-2
CDR3: ASSLRGDGYT

V: TRBV6-6
J: TRBJ1-1
CDR3: ASSLTSRWNTEAF

V: TRBV2
J: TRBJ2-7
CDR3: ASAGGTDAGEQY

V: TRBV10-3
J: TRBJ1-5
CDR3: AISESRGENSGQPQH

V: TRBV3-1
J: TRBJ2-6
CDR3: ASSPTGIEVLT

V: TRBV20-1
J: TRBJ2-3
CDR3: SAYRDDTQY

V: TRBV4-3
J: TRBJ2-2
CDR3: ASSQDPAAKGELF

V: TRBV14
J: TRBJ1-6
CDR3: ASSSPEGGSFNSPLH

V: TRBV20-1
J: TRBJ2-7
CDR3: SASLIAGAYEQY